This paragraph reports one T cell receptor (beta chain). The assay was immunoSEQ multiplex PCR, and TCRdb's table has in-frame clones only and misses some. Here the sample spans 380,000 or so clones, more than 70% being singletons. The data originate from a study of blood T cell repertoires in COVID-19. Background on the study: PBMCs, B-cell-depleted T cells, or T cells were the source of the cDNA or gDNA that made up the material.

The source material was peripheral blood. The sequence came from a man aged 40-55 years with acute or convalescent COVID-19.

Here the CDR3 reads CASSPLRELYEQYF. CDR3 sequence (DNA): TGTGCCAGCAGTCCCCTGAGGGAACTCTACGAGCAGTACTTC. The V gene is TRBV27, the J gene TRBJ2-7; the D gene is possibly TRBD2 (5 bases). The V and J ends lost 5 bases and 3 bases respectively, with 14 bases between them. The CDR3 is 14 residues long. Germline assignment: CDR1 MNHEY and CDR2 SMNVEV (reference sequence).